This is a list of T cell receptor beta chains from one sample in a study of cytomegalovirus exposure and HLA in healthy donors. Profiling relied on immunoSEQ multiplex PCR, and the TCRdb table lists in-frame clones only, not all of them. With about 96,000 clones in the sample, the ten largest clones hold around 3.4%. Input material: PBMCs. These receptors were taken from a woman in her twenties or thirties in good health and CMV-seronegative. The CDR3 runs from the conserved cysteine through the conserved F or W. D genes are given only for firm matches.

J gene: TRBJ2-7
V gene: TRBV30
D gene: TRBD1
CDR3 DNA: TGTGCCTGGAGTGTCGGGACAGGGTGGCCCTCCTACGAGCAGTACTTC
CDR3 protein: CAWSVGTGWPSYEQYF

J gene: TRBJ2-1
V gene: TRBV10-3
D gene: NA
CDR3 DNA: TGTGCCATCAGTCGAACTTTCGATGAGCAGTTCTTC
CDR3 protein: CAISRTFDEQFF

J gene: TRBJ2-1
V gene: TRBV19
D gene: TRBD1
CDR3 DNA: TGTGCCAGTATTGACAGGGAAGGCTCCTACAATGAGCAGTTCTTC
CDR3 protein: CASIDREGSYNEQFF

J gene: TRBJ2-1
V gene: TRBV15
D gene: TRBD1
CDR3 DNA: TGTGCCACCAAGGACAGGGGCTACAATGAGCAGTTCTTC
CDR3 protein: CATKDRGYNEQFF

J gene: TRBJ1-6
V gene: TRBV5-6
D gene: NA
CDR3 DNA: TGTGCCAGCAGCCCGGACAGAGTCGGATCACCCCTCCACTTT
CDR3 protein: CASSPDRVGSPLHF

J gene: TRBJ2-5
V gene: TRBV9
D gene: TRBD2
CDR3 DNA: TGTGCCAGCAGCCCCTATGAAGCGGGGGGCCCCCAAGAGACCCAGTACTTC
CDR3 protein: CASSPYEAGGPQETQYF

J gene: TRBJ1-1
V gene: TRBV11-2
D gene: NA
CDR3 DNA: TGTGCCAGCAGCTTGAGAATGAACACTGAAGCTTTCTTT
CDR3 protein: CASSLRMNTEAFF

J gene: TRBJ1-2
V gene: TRBV5-6
D gene: NA
CDR3 DNA: TGTGCCAGCAGTTGGCTGATCTGGGCCTCTCAGGGCTACACCTTC
CDR3 protein: CASSWLIWASQGYTF

J gene: TRBJ2-2
V gene: TRBV10-3
D gene: TRBD1
CDR3 DNA: TGTGCCATCCGAAGGACAGGGGGCAGTAATGAGGACACCGGGGAGCTGTTTTTT
CDR3 protein: CAIRRTGGSNEDTGELFF

J gene: TRBJ2-7
V gene: TRBV6-6
D gene: TRBD1
CDR3 DNA: TGTGCCAGCAAGGGACAGGGAACCTACGAGCAGTACTTC
CDR3 protein: CASKGQGTYEQYF

J gene: TRBJ1-5
V gene: TRBV15
D gene: NA
CDR3 DNA: TGTGCCACCAGCAGAGATGACAGGAGCAATCAGCCCCAGCATTTT
CDR3 protein: CATSRDDRSNQPQHF

J gene: TRBJ1-1
V gene: TRBV9
D gene: TRBD1
CDR3 DNA: TGTGCCAGCACCCTAGTGGGGACAGGGGTTTCGGGGACTGAAGCTTTCTTT
CDR3 protein: CASTLVGTGVSGTEAFF

J gene: TRBJ1-4
V gene: TRBV10-2
D gene: NA
CDR3 DNA: TGCGCCAGCAGACAAAGAAGGGGCGATGAAAAACTGTTTTTT
CDR3 protein: CASRQRRGDEKLFF

J gene: TRBJ2-1
V gene: TRBV7-3
D gene: TRBD2
CDR3 DNA: TGTGCCAGCAGCTTAATGCCCCCTAGCGGCTCCTACAATGAGCAGTTCTTC
CDR3 protein: CASSLMPPSGSYNEQFF

J gene: TRBJ2-7
V gene: TRBV5-1
D gene: TRBD2
CDR3 DNA: TGCGCCAGCAGCTTGGAACTAGCGGGAGACGAGCAGTACTTC
CDR3 protein: CASSLELAGDEQYF

J gene: TRBJ1-2
V gene: TRBV20-1
D gene: NA
CDR3 DNA: TGCAGTCCCTTGGGACATCCCTACACCTTC
CDR3 protein: CSPLGHPYTF

J gene: TRBJ2-7
V gene: TRBV5-1
D gene: NA
CDR3 DNA: TGCGCCAGCAGCTTGGGGACTACATACTCCTACGAGCAGTACTTC
CDR3 protein: CASSLGTTYSYEQYF

J gene: TRBJ2-7
V gene: TRBV28
D gene: TRBD2
CDR3 DNA: TGTGCCAGCAGGCCCCTAGCGGAGGAATGGAACGAGCAGTACTTC
CDR3 protein: CASRPLAEEWNEQYF

J gene: TRBJ1-3
V gene: TRBV13
D gene: NA
CDR3 DNA: TGTGCCAGCAGCCTAGGACAGGGAAACACCATATATTTT
CDR3 protein: CASSLGQGNTIYF

J gene: TRBJ2-1
V gene: TRBV19
D gene: NA
CDR3 DNA: TGTGCCAGTAGTATAGAAGCGGTTGGAAATGAGCAGTTCTTC
CDR3 protein: CASSIEAVGNEQFF

J gene: TRBJ1-6
V gene: TRBV4-1
D gene: NA
CDR3 DNA: TGCGCCAGCAGCCAAGGAAGGGGCGCAGATAATTCACCCCTCCACTTT
CDR3 protein: CASSQGRGADNSPLHF

J gene: TRBJ1-1
V gene: TRBV29-1
D gene: TRBD1
CDR3 DNA: TGCAGCGTAGGGGGCTTAAACACTGAAGCTTTCTTT
CDR3 protein: CSVGGLNTEAFF

J gene: TRBJ1-5
V gene: TRBV5-4
D gene: NA
CDR3 DNA: TGTGCCAGCAGCCCCCGAGGGTCGGCTCAGCCCCAGCATTTT
CDR3 protein: CASSPRGSAQPQHF

J gene: TRBJ1-1
V gene: TRBV5-8
D gene: NA
CDR3 DNA: TGTGCCAGCAGCTTGCCGGAGGTCACTGAAGCTTTCTTT
CDR3 protein: CASSLPEVTEAFF

J gene: TRBJ1-6
V gene: TRBV5-1
D gene: NA
CDR3 DNA: TGCGCCAGCAGCCGTGGGTTAGCGGGGGCGAACTCACCCCTCCACTTT
CDR3 protein: CASSRGLAGANSPLHF

J gene: TRBJ2-2
V gene: TRBV6-1
D gene: NA
CDR3 DNA: TGTGCCAGCAGTGAAGCGGGGGGATTAGGGGAGCTGTTTTTT
CDR3 protein: CASSEAGGLGELFF

J gene: TRBJ2-5
V gene: TRBV28
D gene: TRBD2
CDR3 DNA: TGTGCCAGCAGTTCCCTAGCGGGATCAGAGACCCAGTACTTC
CDR3 protein: CASSSLAGSETQYF

J gene: TRBJ2-7
V gene: TRBV6-6
D gene: NA
CDR3 DNA: TGTGCCAGCAGTTACTTCGAGGGCTCCTACGAGCAGTACTTC
CDR3 protein: CASSYFEGSYEQYF

J gene: TRBJ2-3
V gene: TRBV19
D gene: TRBD2
CDR3 DNA: TGTGCCAGTAGTATAGATCGCGGGGGACTAGCGGGGGCCCGGATCCCAGATACGCAGTATTTT
CDR3 protein: CASSIDRGGLAGARIPDTQYF

J gene: TRBJ1-1
V gene: TRBV28
D gene: TRBD1
CDR3 DNA: TGTGCCAGCAGTTTGAGAGGGGGCGAGCCTATGAACACTGAAGCTTTCTTT
CDR3 protein: CASSLRGGEPMNTEAFF

J gene: TRBJ1-1
V gene: TRBV7-9
D gene: NA
CDR3 DNA: TGTGCCAGCAGCTTAGTTCCAGACACTGAAGCTTTCTTT
CDR3 protein: CASSLVPDTEAFF

J gene: TRBJ2-5
V gene: TRBV4-2
D gene: TRBD2
CDR3 DNA: TGTGCCAGCAGCCTGGGTTTCAGCGGGGCGTACCAAGAGACCCAGTACTTC
CDR3 protein: CASSLGFSGAYQETQYF

J gene: TRBJ1-1
V gene: TRBV7-9
D gene: NA
CDR3 DNA: TGTGCCAGCAGCTTAGTATCGTGGCGGAAGAACACTGAAGCTTTCTTT
CDR3 protein: CASSLVSWRKNTEAFF

J gene: TRBJ2-2
V gene: TRBV11-2
D gene: NA
CDR3 DNA: TGTGCCAGCAGCGCCGGACTTCGAAACACCGGGGAGCTGTTTTTT
CDR3 protein: CASSAGLRNTGELFF

J gene: TRBJ2-3
V gene: TRBV7-9
D gene: TRBD2
CDR3 DNA: TGTGCCAGCATAGGGACTAGTCCTACCCCATTCGCAGATACGCAGTATTTT
CDR3 protein: CASIGTSPTPFADTQYF

J gene: TRBJ2-1
V gene: TRBV14
D gene: NA
CDR3 DNA: TGTGCCAGCAGCCCGGGGACTTTTACCTACAATGAGCAGTTCTTC
CDR3 protein: CASSPGTFTYNEQFF

J gene: TRBJ1-6
V gene: TRBV9
D gene: NA
CDR3 DNA: TGTGCCAGCAGCGTAGGACAGACTTATTCACCCCTCCACTTT
CDR3 protein: CASSVGQTYSPLHF

J gene: TRBJ1-6
V gene: TRBV7-9
D gene: NA
CDR3 DNA: TGTGCCAGCAGCCCCGGGGGGGTAGGGTTACCCCTCCACTTT
CDR3 protein: CASSPGGVGLPLHF

J gene: TRBJ1-2
V gene: TRBV6-1
D gene: NA
CDR3 DNA: TGTGCCAGCAGTGAACAAGGCAGGGGCCTCTACACCTTC
CDR3 protein: CASSEQGRGLYTF

J gene: TRBJ2-7
V gene: TRBV18
D gene: TRBD1
CDR3 DNA: TGTGCCAGCTCACCAGGGGACAGTGAAGAGCAGTACTTC
CDR3 protein: CASSPGDSEEQYF

J gene: TRBJ1-2
V gene: TRBV6-1
D gene: NA
CDR3 DNA: TGTGCCAGCAGCAGAGGAGCTAACTATGGCTACACCTTC
CDR3 protein: CASSRGANYGYTF

J gene: TRBJ1-2
V gene: TRBV5-8
D gene: NA
CDR3 DNA: TGTGCCAGCAGCTTGGAATGGGCCGGCTACACCTTC
CDR3 protein: CASSLEWAGYTF

J gene: TRBJ2-3
V gene: TRBV7-9
D gene: TRBD2
CDR3 DNA: TGTGCCAGCAGCTTTCCGGGGACTACAACAGATACGCAGTATTTT
CDR3 protein: CASSFPGTTTDTQYF

J gene: TRBJ1-1
V gene: TRBV4-2
D gene: TRBD1
CDR3 DNA: TGTGCCAGCAGCCAAGAGGCAGGGGGCGCGAGCACTGAAGCTTTCTTT
CDR3 protein: CASSQEAGGASTEAFF

J gene: TRBJ1-1
V gene: TRBV6-5
D gene: TRBD1
CDR3 DNA: TGTGCCAGCAGTTACTCAGGGGGCGCGGACACTGAGGCTTTCTTT
CDR3 protein: CASSYSGGADTEAFF

J gene: TRBJ2-1
V gene: TRBV14
D gene: TRBD1
CDR3 DNA: TGTGCCAGCAGCCAAGATTATAGCGGACAGGGGATCTTC
CDR3 protein: CASSQDYSGQGIF

J gene: TRBJ2-5
V gene: TRBV19
D gene: NA
CDR3 DNA: TGTGCCAGTAGTGCCGGGACAACGGAGGATCTGTGGGGGACCCAGTACTTC
CDR3 protein: CASSAGTTEDLWGTQYF

J gene: TRBJ2-5
V gene: TRBV5-4
D gene: TRBD2
CDR3 DNA: TGTGCCAGCAGTTTATTTAGCGGGAGTGAGACCCAGTACTTC
CDR3 protein: CASSLFSGSETQYF